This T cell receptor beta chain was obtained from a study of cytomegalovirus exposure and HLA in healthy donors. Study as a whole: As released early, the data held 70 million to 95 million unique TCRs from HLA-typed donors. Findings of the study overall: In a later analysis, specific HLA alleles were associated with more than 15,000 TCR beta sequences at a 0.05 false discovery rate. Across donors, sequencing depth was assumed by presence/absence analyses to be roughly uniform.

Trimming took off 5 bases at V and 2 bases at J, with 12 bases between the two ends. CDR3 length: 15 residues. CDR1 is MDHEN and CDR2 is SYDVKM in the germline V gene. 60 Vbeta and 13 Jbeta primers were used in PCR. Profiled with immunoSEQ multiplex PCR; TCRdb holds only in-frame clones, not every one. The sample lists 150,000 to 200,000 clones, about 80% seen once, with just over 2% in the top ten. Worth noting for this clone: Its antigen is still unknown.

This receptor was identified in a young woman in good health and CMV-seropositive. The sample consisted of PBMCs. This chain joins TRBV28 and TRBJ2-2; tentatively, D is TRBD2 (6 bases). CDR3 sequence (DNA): TGTGCCAGCAGTATGTGGAGGGGCAACACCGGGGAGCTGTTTTTT. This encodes CASSMWRGNTGELFF. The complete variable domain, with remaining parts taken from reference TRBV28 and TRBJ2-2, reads DVKVTQSSRYLVKRTGEKVFLECVQDMDHENMFWYRQDPGLGLRLIYFSYDVKMKEKGDIPEGYSVSREKKERFSLILESASTNQTSMYLCASSMWRGNTGELFFGEGSRLTVL.